The 20 T cell receptor beta chains below all came from one sample that was sequenced in a study of CD8 T cells in Susac syndrome. RNA, at about 0.45 to 1 ug, was reverse transcribed with random hexamers. TCRdb recomputed calls from the immunoSEQ multiplex PCR reads with MiXCR, one row per CDR3 protein. The sample lists hundreds of thousands of distinct CDR3 sequences; about 93% were seen once. The sequenced material came from CD4+ T cells from PBMCs. Source of these receptors: a human donor with multiple sclerosis.

V gene TRBV29-1 combines with J gene TRBJ1-1; D is unclear. This CDR3 is built from 12 residues. Germline V gene data show CDR1 as SQVTM and CDR2 as ANQGSEA. V shed 1 base and J shed 4 bases, with 7 bases lying between them. CDR3 region: CSVEVMGTEAFF. The CDR3 nucleotides read TGCAGCGTTGAAGTCATGGGCACTGAAGCTTTCTTT.

In nucleotides, the CDR3 is TGCGCCAGCAGCCGAATGACGACTAGCGGGAGGGCCAGGAGCACAGATACGCAGTATTTT. Translation: CASSRMTTSGRARSTDTQYF. The chain uses TRBV23-1 and TRBJ2-3; TRBD2 matches at 14 bases. TRBV23-1 qualifies as an ORF whose function is uncertain. CDR3 length equals 20 residues. V trimming: 6 bases; J trimming: 0 bases; junction bases outside the gene matches: 14.

As concerns this clonotype: A junction end diverges from the germline sequence, so it may reflect a read error. The rearrangement joins TRBV6-6 to TRBJ1-1; D gene uncertain. The CDR3 loop spans 13 amino acids. Germline values: CDR1 MNHNY, CDR2 SVGAGI (reference sequence). The CDR3 DNA reads TGTGCCAGCACTTACGACCCGAGCACTGAAGCTTTCTTT. Amino acid sequence: CASTYDPSTEAFF.

The gene calls are TRBV10-3 and TRBJ2-6; D may be TRBD1 or TRBD2 (6 bases each). The V end lost 3 bases, the J end lost 1 base, and 31 bases lay between the germline ends. The CDR3 has 23 residues. Germline V CDR1 and CDR2: ENHRY, SYGVKD. In nucleotides, the CDR3 is TGTGCCATCAGTGAATCCGGACTGGGGAAACAGGGTCGGGGGTTTTCTGGGGCCAACGTCCTGACTTTC. Residues: CAISESGLGKQGRGFSGANVLTF.

The CDR3 is CASSLRRASYEQYF. CDR3 nucleotide sequence: TGTGCCAGCAGCTTAAGACGGGCCTCCTACGAGCAGTACTTC. The chain recombines TRBV11-2 with TRBJ2-7; D remains unclear. Trimming pared 2 bases from V and 0 bases from J, leaving 8 bases between. Germline CDR1 and CDR2: SGHAT and FQNNGV. The CDR3 runs to 14 residues.

The rearrangement joins TRBV20-1 to TRBJ1-1, with D unresolved. This CDR3 is 15 amino acids long. The ends were cut back, 5 bases at V and 0 bases at J, with 16 bases in the middle. Germline V lookup: CDR1 DFQATT, CDR2 SNEGSKA (reference sequence). For the CDR3, the DNA is TGCAGTGCTGGGGTCCCTCGGGGTATGAACACTGAAGCTTTCTTT. This translates into CSAGVPRGMNTEAFF.

The rearrangement links TRBV29-1 to TRBJ2-3; D gene ambiguous. Germline lookup yields CDR1 SQVTM and CDR2 ANQGSEA. Trimming shortened V by 6 bases and J by 0 bases, and 10 bases separated the two germline ends. The CDR3 loop spans 13 amino acids. CDR3 protein: CSVGKDSTDTQYF. CDR3 DNA sequence: TGCAGCGTGGGAAAGGATAGCACAGATACGCAGTATTTT.

V usage is TRBV5-1 and J usage is TRBJ2-5; TRBD2 aligns across 8 bases. The CDR3 totals 15 residues. J lost 4 bases, V lost 0 bases, and 5 bases had no gene match. The germline CDR1 and CDR2 sequences are SGHRS and YFSETQ. This chain's CDR3 is CASSLVSGSPETQYF. The CDR3 DNA is TGCGCCAGCAGCTTGGTAAGCGGGAGCCCAGAGACCCAGTACTTC. The full variable domain, its missing parts supplied by reference TRBV5-1 and TRBJ2-5, is KAGVTQTPRYLIKTRGQQVTLSCSPISGHRSVSWYQQTPGQGLQFLFEYFSETQRNKGNFPGRFSGRQFSNSRSEMNVSTLELGDSALYLCASSLVSGSPETQYFGPGTRLLVL.

The chain recombines TRBV7-8 with TRBJ2-2; TRBD2 is a possible D gene (6 bases). Germline V gene lookup returns CDR1 SGHVS and CDR2 FQNEAQ. V was cut by 1 base and J by 1 base, with 10 bases left in between. CDR3 length: 16 amino acids. CDR3 region: CASSLVARGNTGELFF. DNA for the CDR3: TGTGCCAGCAGCTTAGTTGCGCGGGGGAACACCGGGGAGCTGTTTTTT.

The chain is built from TRBV20-1 and TRBJ1-4; D unclear. The CDR3 spans 14 residues. Germline V gene sequence: CDR1 DFQATT, CDR2 SNEGSKA (reference sequence). The ends were cut back, 6 bases at V and 1 base at J, with 12 bases in the middle. CDR3: CSAPLLGTNEKLFF. Written as DNA, the CDR3 is TGCAGTGCGCCGCTTCTAGGAACTAATGAAAAACTGTTTTTT.

This chain links TRBV6-2 or TRBV6-3 with TRBJ2-7; 10 nucleotides align to TRBD2. The germline V gene has CDR1 MNHEY and CDR2 SVGEGT. The V gene end was trimmed by 2 bases and the J gene end by 12 bases; junction bases not matched to a gene: 13. The CDR3 contains 15 residues. The CDR3 coding sequence is TGTGCCAGCAGTTACCGCGGGGCACTAGCGGGAAGCTGGTACTTC. It specifies CASSYRGALAGSWYF.

The chain links TRBV5-1 to TRBJ2-1; 8 positions match TRBD2. The CDR3 is 15 residues long. J gave up 2 bases and V 2 bases, and 3 bases lay outside the gene matches. Germline lookup yields CDR1 SGHRS and CDR2 YFSETQ. CDR3 nucleotides: TGCGCCAGCAGCTTAACTAGCGGTCCCTACAATGAGCAGTTCTTC. It encodes CASSLTSGPYNEQFF.

The rearrangement links TRBV20-1 to TRBJ2-5; 9 positions agree with TRBD2. This CDR3 is built from 16 residues. V trimming: 1 base; J trimming: 5 bases; junction bases outside the gene matches: 11. The germline CDR1 and CDR2 sequences are DFQATT and SNEGSKA (reference sequence). In DNA form, the CDR3 reads TGCAGTGCTAGAGGGGGGGTTAGCGGGGGCGGGGAGACCCAGTACTTC. Amino acid sequence: CSARGGVSGGGETQYF.

The rearrangement uses TRBV18 and TRBJ1-5; D might be TRBD1 (5 bases). With 6 bases removed from V and 12 bases from J, the gap between germline ends came to 15 bases. Germline lookup yields CDR1 KGHSH and CDR2 LQKENI. CDR3 length: 12 amino acids. The CDR3 is CASSGEAGVQHF. The CDR3 DNA reads as TGTGCCAGCTCGGGGGAGGCAGGAGTCCAGCATTTT.

This clonotype was counted a single time. The V call is TRBV30, the J call TRBJ1-1, with D uncertain. This CDR3 is built from 13 residues. V was trimmed by 0 bases and J by 4 bases, leaving 9 bases between them. CDR1 GTSNPN and CDR2 SVGIG come from the germline V gene (reference sequence). The CDR3 nucleotides read TGTGCCTGGAGTGTAGCGGCGAGCACTGAAGCTTTCTTT. The encoded protein is CAWSVAASTEAFF.

This sequence joins TRBV19 and TRBJ2-1; 9 nucleotides align to TRBD1. Germline assignment: CDR1 LNHDA and CDR2 SQIVND (reference sequence). The length of the CDR3 is 16 residues. V dropped 8 bases and J dropped 4; count of bases not matched to a gene: 12. CDR3 loop: CASGRTGAVGYNEQFF. In DNA form, the CDR3 reads TGTGCCAGTGGACGGACAGGGGCCGTCGGGTACAATGAGCAGTTCTTC.

The chain recombines TRBV20-1 with TRBJ2-7, with 7 bases aligning to TRBD1. The germline gives CDR1 DFQATT, CDR2 SNEGSKA (reference sequence). Germline trimming cut 7 bases from V and 0 bases from J; bases unmatched to any gene: 18. The CDR3 runs to 17 residues. This CDR3 reads CSVTTGDPADSSYEQYF. CDR3 nucleotides: TGCAGTGTCACTACAGGGGACCCGGCAGACTCCTCCTACGAGCAGTACTTC.

This clonotype appeared a few times. The gene calls are TRBV3-1 and TRBJ2-3; perhaps TRBD2 as D (6 bases). This CDR3 has 15 residues. Germline lookup yields CDR1 LGHDT and CDR2 YNNKEL (reference sequence). V gave up 0 bases and J gave up 2 bases, with 9 bases separating them. CDR3 amino acids: CASSQETSPTDTQYF. CDR3 sequence (DNA): TGTGCCAGCAGCCAAGAGACTAGTCCCACAGATACGCAGTATTTT.

The chain joins TRBV5-6 to TRBJ2-1, with a possible D match to TRBD2 (5 bases). The CDR3 totals 12 residues. Germline values: CDR1 SGHDT, CDR2 YYEEEE. Trimming stripped 0 bases from V and 9 bases from J, with 7 bases between. CDR3 bases: TGTGCCAGCAGCTTGGGCGGGTTTGAGCAGTTCTTC. Residues: CASSLGGFEQFF.

This clonotype was detected a few times. The CDR3 DNA reads as TGCAGCGTTGGCTACGGTACTAGCTTGAGAGAGACCCAGTACTTC. This sequence encodes CSVGYGTSLRETQYF. The chain combines TRBV29-1 with TRBJ2-5; a possible D gene is TRBD2 (6 bases). V shed 4 bases and J shed 4 bases, with 19 bases lying between them. The CDR3 is made up of 15 amino acids. CDR1 is SQVTM and CDR2 is ANQGSEA in the germline V gene.